Listed below are T cell receptor beta chains from one sample, sequenced in a study. TCRdb fed the RT-PCR reads into MiXCR, producing one record per CDR3 protein. The data show about 680,000 distinct CDR3 sequences, 14% seen once. Sequenced: memory CD4+ T cells from blood. These receptors originate from a female donor in good health, serving as a healthy control. Each CDR3 is given with its conserved first and last residue. A D gene is named only where the DNA matches it firmly. A row's size may be missing; if present it is once, few, many or a size class.

d_gene | j_gene | abundance | v_gene | CDR3aa | CDR3nt
TRBD2 | TRBJ2-2 | few | TRBV20-1 | CSASQGLAATGELFF | TGCAGTGCTAGCCAAGGCCTAGCGGCCACCGGGGAGCTGTTTTTT
. | TRBJ2-7 | . | TRBV4-2 | CASSQELQDWYEQYF | TGTGCCAGCAGCCAAGAATTGCAGGATTGGTACGAGCAGTACTTC
TRBD1 | TRBJ1-5 | few | TRBV2 | CASSEVTGNQPQHF | TGTGCCAGCAGTGAAGTGACAGGGAATCAGCCCCAGCATTTT
. | TRBJ1-4 | once | TRBV18 | CASSTMDREKLFF | TGTGCCAGCTCCACTATGGACCGTGAAAAACTGTTTTTT
. | TRBJ2-1 | . | TRBV5-1 | CASSLDTNEQFF | TGCGCCAGCAGCTTGGATACCAATGAGCAGTTCTTC
. | TRBJ2-1 | many | TRBV29-1 | CSVVRAENEQFF | TGCAGCGTTGTCCGGGCCGAGAATGAGCAGTTCTTC
. | TRBJ2-5 | . | TRBV20-1 | CSALKGGALETQYF | TGCAGTGCCCTTAAAGGTGGCGCGCTAGAGACCCAGTACTTC
. | TRBJ2-5 | . | TRBV28 | CASSVRGTQYF | TGTGCCAGCAGTGTTCGGGGGACCCAGTACTTC
. | TRBJ2-4 | many | TRBV15 | CATSREGGAKNIQYF | TGTGCCACCAGCAGAGAAGGGGGGGCCAAAAACATTCAGTACTTC
TRBD2 | TRBJ2-2 | few | TRBV7-9 | CASSVLPGGIITGELFF | TGTGCCAGCAGCGTACTGCCGGGAGGGATAATCACCGGGGAGCTGTTTTTT
TRBD2 | TRBJ2-1 | few | TRBV4-3 | CASSQDSRTSYFFF | TGCGCCAGCAGCCAAGATTCCAGGACTAGCTATTTTTTCTTC
. | TRBJ2-1 | many | TRBV5-5 | CASSLRISSYNEQFF | TGTGCCAGCAGCTTGAGGATTAGCTCCTACAATGAGCAGTTCTTC
TRBD1 | TRBJ2-3 | . | TRBV20-1 | CSARDITTGTGSTDTQYF | TGCAGTGCTAGAGATATCACCACAGGGACAGGGAGCACAGATACGCAGTATTTT
TRBD2 | TRBJ2-7 | . | TRBV3-1 | CATKSAGGPPYEQYF | TGTGCCACAAAATCAGCGGGGGGGCCTCCCTACGAGCAGTACTTC
. | TRBJ1-2 | . | TRBV5-1 | CASSGSTGSSGYTF | TGCGCCAGCAGCGGCTCTACAGGTTCGAGCGGCTACACCTTC
TRBD1 | TRBJ2-1 | few | TRBV3-1 | CASSQGGTGKQFF | TGTGCCAGCAGCCAAGGAGGGACAGGGAAGCAGTTCTTC
. | TRBJ2-1 | many | TRBV4-2 | CASSQRSQYREQFF | TGTGCCAGCAGCCAAAGAAGCCAGTACAGGGAGCAGTTCTTC
. | TRBJ2-3 | few | TRBV27 | CASRGMGYSTDTQYF | TGTGCCAGCAGGGGAATGGGTTATAGCACAGATACGCAGTATTTT
. | TRBJ2-1 | . | TRBV5-1 | CASSPRTVNEQFF | TGCGCCAGCAGCCCAAGGACTGTGAATGAGCAGTTCTTC
TRBD1 | TRBJ2-1 | few | TRBV20-1 | CSAPNPGQGANEQFF | TGCAGTGCACCAAACCCGGGACAGGGGGCGAATGAGCAGTTCTTC
TRBD2 | TRBJ2-5 | . | TRBV27 | CASAAGAKGTQYF | TGTGCCAGCGCAGCGGGGGCCAAGGGGACCCAGTACTTC
TRBD1 | TRBJ1-2 | . | TRBV29-1 | CSVARDSIYGYTF | TGCAGCGTCGCCCGGGACAGTATCTATGGCTACACCTTC
. | TRBJ2-1 | many | TRBV6-5 | CASSSGFKQFF | TGTGCCAGCAGTTCAGGGTTTAAGCAGTTCTTC
TRBD1 | TRBJ2-7 | many | TRBV12-3/TRBV12-4 | CASTWDRSRYEQYF | TGTGCCAGCACTTGGGACAGGTCACGCTACGAGCAGTACTTC
. | TRBJ1-1 | few | TRBV7-9 | CASSFLAGEAFF | TGTGCCAGCAGCTTTCTTGCGGGTGAAGCTTTCTTT
. | TRBJ2-7 | . | TRBV20-1 | CSAKDRLSSYEQYF | TGCAGTGCCAAGGACAGACTGAGCTCCTACGAGCAGTACTTC
. | TRBJ2-6 | many | TRBV5-1 | CASSFKPDGANVLTF | TGCGCCAGCAGCTTCAAGCCGGATGGGGCCAACGTCCTGACTTTC
. | TRBJ1-2 | once | TRBV28 | CASSSTGAGYGYTF | TGTGCCAGCAGTTCAACAGGAGCTGGCTATGGCTACACCTTC
TRBD1 | TRBJ1-1 | few | TRBV7-2 | CASSSQGQGRTEAFF | TGTGCCAGCAGCTCCCAAGGACAGGGGCGCACTGAAGCTTTCTTT
. | TRBJ2-1 | few | TRBV7-2 | CASSLAGTTGAYNEQFF | TGTGCCAGCAGCTTAGCGGGGACAACGGGGGCTTACAATGAGCAGTTCTTC
. | TRBJ2-3 | . | TRBV19 | CATMIAGAYTQYF | TGTGCCACCATGATCGCGGGGGCCTATACGCAGTATTTT
TRBD2 | TRBJ2-7 | few | TRBV20-1 | CSAQSPGLAGDKYF | TGCAGTGCGCAGTCCCCTGGACTAGCGGGGGATAAATACTTC
. | TRBJ2-5 | . | TRBV7-9 | CASTSLEGGAGTQYF | TGTGCCAGCACCTCTCTTGAGGGGGGGGCTGGGACCCAGTACTTC
. | TRBJ1-1 | . | TRBV6-2/TRBV6-3 | CASSSPSGTLNTEAFF | TGTGCCAGCAGTTCCCCCAGCGGGACGCTGAACACTGAAGCTTTCTTT
TRBD1 | TRBJ2-3 | . | TRBV11-1 | CASNRQGAQDTQYF | TGTGCCAGCAATCGACAGGGAGCCCAGGATACGCAGTATTTT
. | TRBJ1-2 | many | TRBV6-4 | CASSDSDQGGYTF | TGTGCCAGCAGTGACTCGGATCAGGGTGGCTACACCTTC
. | TRBJ1-2 | . | TRBV7-9 | CASSHGNGYTF | TGTGCCAGCAGTCATGGGAATGGCTACACCTTC
TRBD1 | TRBJ1-3 | many | TRBV4-3 | CASSQTGSGNTIYF | TGCGCCAGCAGCCAGACAGGGTCTGGAAACACCATATATTTT
TRBD1 | TRBJ2-5 | few | TRBV5-1 | CASSLAQGQQETQYF | TGCGCCAGCAGCTTGGCTCAGGGACAGCAAGAGACCCAGTACTTC
. | TRBJ2-1 | . | TRBV6-6 | CASSPTQGGEQFF | TGTGCCAGCAGTCCAACACAGGGCGGTGAGCAGTTCTTC
. | TRBJ2-7 | many | TRBV6-2/TRBV6-3 | CASSREPSYEQYF | TGTGCCAGCAGTCGGGAGCCATCCTACGAGCAGTACTTC
. | TRBJ1-6 | . | TRBV5-6 | CASTFKGVNSPLHF | TGTGCCAGCACATTCAAGGGAGTTAATTCACCCCTCCACTTT
TRBD1 | TRBJ1-2 | few | TRBV6-2/TRBV6-3 | CASFSRGQGDLYGYTF | TGTGCCAGCTTCTCCCGGGGACAGGGGGACCTCTATGGCTACACCTTC
TRBD1 | TRBJ1-1 | few | TRBV6-6 | CASSWTGQANTEAFF | TGTGCCAGCAGTTGGACGGGACAGGCGAACACTGAAGCTTTCTTT
. | TRBJ1-1 | . | TRBV7-9 | CASSLLVGMGTEAFF | TGTGCCAGCAGCTTGTTAGTGGGTATGGGCACTGAAGCTTTCTTT
. | TRBJ1-2 | . | TRBV4-1 | CASSQNVGPYGYTF | TGCGCCAGCAGCCAAAACGTGGGGCCCTATGGCTACACCTTC
. | TRBJ1-6 | few | TRBV5-1 | CASSLQGSDNSPLHF | TGCGCCAGCAGCTTACAAGGGTCGGATAATTCACCCCTCCACTTT
. | TRBJ1-1 | few | TRBV12-3/TRBV12-4 | CASSFQSLNTEAFF | TGTGCCAGCAGTTTTCAGAGCTTGAACACTGAAGCTTTCTTT
TRBD2 | TRBJ2-3 | . | TRBV20-1 | CSARDGTSGSDTQYF | TGCAGTGCTAGAGATGGGACTAGCGGGAGTGATACGCAGTATTTT
TRBD1 | TRBJ1-2 | many | TRBV30 | CAWSTRQGGRDGYTF | TGTGCCTGGAGTACCCGACAGGGTGGAAGGGATGGCTACACCTTC
. | TRBJ1-4 | . | TRBV28 | CAIEPGVGEKLFF | TGTGCCATAGAGCCGGGAGTCGGTGAAAAACTGTTTTTT